A selection of T cell receptor beta chains follows, all from one sample in a study of cytomegalovirus exposure and HLA in healthy donors. The assay was immunoSEQ multiplex PCR, and TCRdb's table has in-frame clones only and misses some. Of around 140,000 clones listed, roughly 88% were seen once; the top ten hold 0.4% to 0.55%. Material: PBMCs. The source of these receptors is a woman aged 35 to 49 in good health and CMV-seronegative. Each CDR3 is given with its conserved first and last residue. The D gene is left open where the match is weak. A row's size may be missing; if present it is once, few, many or a size class.

CDR3aa	CDR3nt	v_gene	d_gene	abundance	j_gene
CASSLEGPSHQLAKNIQYF	TGTGCCAGCAGCTTGGAAGGCCCTAGCCACCAACTAGCCAAAAACATTCAGTACTTC	TRBV5-4	-	-	TRBJ2-4
CASSFQGQGYEQYF	TGTGCCAGCAGCTTCCAGGGACAGGGCTACGAGCAGTACTTC	TRBV7-9	TRBD1	-	TRBJ2-7
CASSLQTGGITDTQYF	TGCGCCAGCAGCTTGCAGACGGGAGGTATCACAGATACGCAGTATTTT	TRBV5-1	TRBD2	-	TRBJ2-3
CSVAGTDLSSYNEQFF	TGCAGCGTGGCCGGGACAGACTTAAGCTCCTACAATGAGCAGTTCTTC	TRBV29-1	TRBD1	once	TRBJ2-1
CASSEDWNTEAFF	TGCGCCAGCAGTGAGGACTGGAACACTGAAGCTTTCTTT	TRBV10-1	-	-	TRBJ1-1
CAISATQGAGELFF	TGTGCCATCAGTGCCACACAGGGGGCCGGGGAGCTGTTTTTT	TRBV10-3	TRBD1	-	TRBJ2-2
CASSGQAGSYEQYF	TGTGCCAGCAGCGGACAGGCGGGATCCTACGAGCAGTACTTC	TRBV28	-	once	TRBJ2-7
CASSGELAGTYEQYF	TGTGCCAGCAGCGGGGAGCTAGCGGGGACCTACGAGCAGTACTTC	TRBV5-8	TRBD2	-	TRBJ2-7
CASSNPGLASYEQYF	TGTGCCAGCAGTAATCCGGGACTGGCCTCTTACGAGCAGTACTTC	TRBV6-1	-	once	TRBJ2-7
CASSSYRKPYEQYF	TGTGCCAGCAGCTCATACAGGAAACCCTACGAGCAGTACTTC	TRBV7-3	-	-	TRBJ2-7
CASSLTANYGYTF	TGTGCCAGCAGTTTGACAGCTAACTATGGCTACACCTTC	TRBV6-5	-	-	TRBJ1-2
CSSSFSGGNTGELFF	TGTTCCAGCAGTTTTAGCGGGGGGAACACCGGGGAGCTGTTTTTT	TRBV7-9	TRBD2	once	TRBJ2-2
CAWSASGNYGYTF	TGTGCCTGGAGTGCATCAGGGAACTATGGCTACACCTTC	TRBV30	-	-	TRBJ1-2
CASSQGDTAGDDEQFF	TGCGCCAGCAGCCAAGGAGATACAGCGGGGGACGATGAGCAGTTCTTC	TRBV4-1	TRBD2	-	TRBJ2-1
CASSSRNTIYF	TGTGCCAGCAGCTCTCGAAACACCATATATTTT	TRBV5-8	-	few	TRBJ1-3
CSVEVPGTDTQYF	TGCAGCGTTGAAGTCCCGGGCACAGATACGCAGTATTTT	TRBV29-1	-	-	TRBJ2-3
CASSLEPRTTYEQYF	TGCGCCAGCAGCTTGGAGCCAAGAACCACCTACGAGCAGTACTTC	TRBV5-1	-	-	TRBJ2-7
CASSPRQYNEQFF	TGTGCCAGCAGTCCGCGACAGTACAATGAGCAGTTCTTC	TRBV27	-	once	TRBJ2-1
CASSRDSGANVLTF	TGTGCCAGCTCCCGGGACAGCGGGGCCAACGTCCTGACTTTC	TRBV5-6	TRBD1	-	TRBJ2-6
CASSWQGAREQFF	TGTGCCAGCAGCTGGCAGGGGGCTAGGGAGCAGTTCTTC	TRBV7-2	TRBD1	-	TRBJ2-1
CASSLALGPAQPSYEQYF	TGTGCCAGCAGCTTAGCTTTGGGGCCCGCGCAACCCTCCTACGAGCAGTACTTC	TRBV11-2	-	-	TRBJ2-7
CASSQVTSGRNEQYF	TGTGCCAGCAGCCAGGTCACTAGCGGGAGGAACGAGCAGTACTTC	TRBV4-2	TRBD2	-	TRBJ2-7
CAWSYPANYGYTF	TGTGCCTGGAGCTATCCTGCTAACTATGGCTACACCTTC	TRBV30	-	-	TRBJ1-2
CASSQTGTGNTIYF	TGTGCCAGCAGCCAAACAGGGACGGGAAACACCATATATTTT	TRBV7-9	-	-	TRBJ1-3
CASSHAGTSNTYTQYF	TGTGCCAGCAGCCACGCCGGGACTAGCAATACCTATACGCAGTATTTT	TRBV4-2	TRBD2	-	TRBJ2-3
CASSPLTAPGNTIYF	TGTGCCAGCAGCCCCCTTACTGCCCCTGGAAACACCATATATTTT	TRBV9	-	-	TRBJ1-3
CASSPLATTYNEQFF	TGCGCCAGCAGCCCCCTAGCGACGACTTATAATGAGCAGTTCTTC	TRBV5-1	-	-	TRBJ2-1
CASSGGVRNTIYF	TGTGCCAGCTCAGGGGGCGTTAGAAACACCATATATTTT	TRBV6-1	TRBD1	-	TRBJ1-3
CASQLQGATNEKLFF	TGCGCCAGTCAATTACAGGGGGCAACTAATGAAAAACTGTTTTTT	TRBV4-1	TRBD1	-	TRBJ1-4
CASRPTGGGYTF	TGTGCCAGCAGGCCTACAGGGGGCGGCTACACCTTC	TRBV2	TRBD1	-	TRBJ1-2
CASSPGTSGSYNEQFF	TGCGCCAGCAGCCCAGGGACTAGCGGCTCCTACAATGAGCAGTTCTTC	TRBV5-1	TRBD2	-	TRBJ2-1
CASSLGGYLYGEQYF	TGTGCCAGCAGCTTAGGAGGGTACCTCTACGGCGAGCAGTACTTC	TRBV7-8	-	once	TRBJ2-7
CASSLIGTEAFF	TGTGCCAGCAGCTTAATCGGCACTGAAGCTTTCTTT	TRBV7-9	-	-	TRBJ1-1
CASSQEVGRSNQPQHF	TGCGCCAGCAGCCAAGAAGTGGGGCGGAGCAATCAGCCCCAGCATTTT	TRBV4-1	-	-	TRBJ1-5
CASSDPGSGELFF	TGTGCCAGCAGCGACCCGGGGTCCGGGGAGCTGTTTTTT	TRBV5-6	-	-	TRBJ2-2
CASRPTGNSNQPQHF	TGTGCCAGCAGACCGACAGGGAATAGCAATCAGCCCCAGCATTTT	TRBV6-6	TRBD1	-	TRBJ1-5
CASSKGTSNTGELFF	TGTGCCAGCAGCAAGGGGACAAGTAATACCGGGGAGCTGTTTTTT	TRBV5-5	-	once	TRBJ2-2
CASSEYSSYNEQFF	TGTGCCAGCAGTGAGTATAGCTCCTACAATGAGCAGTTCTTC	TRBV2	-	-	TRBJ2-1
CASSLARGLGEAFF	TGTGCCAGCAGCTTAGCCCGAGGTTTGGGTGAAGCTTTCTTT	TRBV7-8	-	once	TRBJ1-1
CASLSGKGNEQYF	TGTGCCAGTTTGAGCGGGAAGGGCAACGAGCAGTACTTC	TRBV19	TRBD2	-	TRBJ2-7
CASSLSLGTGGYEQYF	TGTGCCAGCAGCTTGTCCCTCGGGACAGGGGGATACGAGCAGTACTTC	TRBV7-6	TRBD1	-	TRBJ2-7
CASSSPGQGSYEQYF	TGTGCCAGCAGTTCCCCGGGACAGGGTTCCTACGAGCAGTACTTC	TRBV6-5	TRBD1	-	TRBJ2-7
CASSLGTAGNTIYF	TGTGCCAGCAGCCTTGGGACAGCTGGAAACACCATATATTTT	TRBV6-5	TRBD1	-	TRBJ1-3
CASSPRGVTNYGYTF	TGCGCCAGCAGCCCCCGGGGGGTGACTAACTATGGCTACACCTTC	TRBV4-1	-	-	TRBJ1-2
CASSRGTGGNQPQHF	TGTGCCAGCAGCCGAGGGACAGGGGGCAATCAGCCCCAGCATTTT	TRBV5-4	TRBD1	-	TRBJ1-5
CASLPTGLAGREQFF	TGTGCCAGTTTGCCGACGGGACTAGCGGGACGTGAGCAGTTCTTC	TRBV28	TRBD2	-	TRBJ2-1
CASSPGQGPLYEQYF	TGTGCCAGCAGTCCGGGACAGGGGCCCCTCTACGAGCAGTACTTC	TRBV6-1	TRBD1	-	TRBJ2-7
CASSPGTSGSRTDTQYF	TGTGCCAGCTCCCCGGGGACTAGCGGGAGTCGAACAGATACGCAGTATTTT	TRBV2	TRBD2	-	TRBJ2-3
CASSPGTGFSYEQYF	TGTGCCAGCAGCCCCGGGACAGGATTCTCCTACGAGCAGTACTTC	TRBV7-7	TRBD1	few	TRBJ2-7
CASSLHPLGNSAGTGELFF	TGTGCCAGCAGCCTTCACCCCCTCGGGAATAGCGCCGGGACCGGGGAGCTGTTTTTT	TRBV28	-	-	TRBJ2-2
CASKPRTGTSYEQYF	TGTGCCAGCAAACCTCGGACAGGGACCTCCTACGAGCAGTACTTC	TRBV2	TRBD1	-	TRBJ2-7
CAWSGSGTDTQYF	TGTGCCTGGAGTGGGAGCGGCACAGATACGCAGTATTTT	TRBV30	-	-	TRBJ2-3
CASSGGRVYEQYF	TGTGCCAGCAGTGGCGGGAGGGTTTACGAGCAGTACTTC	TRBV6-5	TRBD2	-	TRBJ2-7
CASSSPQVGGAFF	TGTGCCAGCAGTTCCCCTCAGGTGGGGGGAGCTTTCTTT	TRBV6-5	-	-	TRBJ1-1
CASSGGFEQYF	TGTGCCAGCAGCGGGGGGTTCGAGCAGTACTTC	TRBV11-3	-	-	TRBJ2-7